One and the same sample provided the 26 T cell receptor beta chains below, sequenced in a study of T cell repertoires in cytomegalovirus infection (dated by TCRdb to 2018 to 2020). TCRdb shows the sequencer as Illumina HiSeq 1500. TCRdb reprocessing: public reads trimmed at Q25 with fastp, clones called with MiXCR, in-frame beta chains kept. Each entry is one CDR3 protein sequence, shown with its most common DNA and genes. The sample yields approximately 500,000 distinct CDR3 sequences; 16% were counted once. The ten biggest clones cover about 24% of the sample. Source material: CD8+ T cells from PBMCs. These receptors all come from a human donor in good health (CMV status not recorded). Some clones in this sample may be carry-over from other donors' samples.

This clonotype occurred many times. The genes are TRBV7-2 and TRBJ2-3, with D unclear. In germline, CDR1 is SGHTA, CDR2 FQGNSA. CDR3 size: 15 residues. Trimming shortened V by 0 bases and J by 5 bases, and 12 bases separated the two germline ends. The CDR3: CASSLAGRAVDTQYF. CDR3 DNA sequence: TGTGCCAGCAGCTTAGCGGGAAGGGCGGTAGATACGCAGTATTTT.

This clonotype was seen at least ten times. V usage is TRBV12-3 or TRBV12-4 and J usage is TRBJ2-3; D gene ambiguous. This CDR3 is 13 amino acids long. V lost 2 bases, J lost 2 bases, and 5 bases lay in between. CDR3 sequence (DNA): TGTGCCAGCAGTTTAAAGTACACAGATACGCAGTATTTT. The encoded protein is CASSLKYTDTQYF.

CDR3 residues: CASSPTFDRGTEAFF. The DNA of the CDR3 is TGTGCCAGCAGTCCAACGTTCGACAGGGGGACTGAAGCTTTCTTT. The genes are TRBV28 and TRBJ1-1; 9 bases align to TRBD1. The CDR3 sequence is 15 residues long. Per germline, CDR1 MDHEN and CDR2 SYDVKM. V was clipped by 5 bases and J by 5 bases; unmatched bases: 9.

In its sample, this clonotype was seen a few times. The CDR3 DNA is TGCAGTGCTAGAGGCCGACTAGCGGGAGTTTTTGGCTACGAGCAGTACTTC. The encoded protein is CSARGRLAGVFGYEQYF. The chain couples TRBV20-1 to TRBJ2-7, with 12 bases matching TRBD2. The V and J ends lost 1 base and 3 bases, in that order; junction bases with no gene match: 10. Germline lookup yields CDR1 DFQATT and CDR2 SNEGSKA (reference sequence). The CDR3 is made up of 17 amino acids.

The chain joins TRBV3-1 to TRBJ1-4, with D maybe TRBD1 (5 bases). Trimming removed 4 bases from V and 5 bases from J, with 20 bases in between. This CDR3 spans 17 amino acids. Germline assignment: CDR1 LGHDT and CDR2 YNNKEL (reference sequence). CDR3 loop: CASSLGTAGPLNEKLFF. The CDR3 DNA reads TGTGCCAGCAGCCTTGGGACGGCCGGTCCTTTAAATGAAAAACTGTTTTTT.

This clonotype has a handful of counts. CDR3 loop: CASTWEGANYNEQFF. As DNA, the CDR3 is TGTGCCAGCACCTGGGAGGGGGCGAACTACAATGAGCAGTTCTTC. The chain employs TRBV27 and TRBJ2-1; the D gene could be TRBD1 or TRBD2 (7 bases each). The germline gives CDR1 MNHEY, CDR2 SMNVEV (reference sequence). With 7 bases removed from V and 3 bases from J, the gap between germline ends came to 16 bases. The CDR3 spans 15 residues.

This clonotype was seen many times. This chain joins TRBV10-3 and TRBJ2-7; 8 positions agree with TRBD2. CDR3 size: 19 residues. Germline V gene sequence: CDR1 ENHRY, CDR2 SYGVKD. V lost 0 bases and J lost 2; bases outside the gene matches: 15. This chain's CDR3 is CAISESSRGLDPRPYEQYF. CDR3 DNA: TGTGCCATCAGTGAGTCTAGTCGGGGACTAGACCCTAGACCCTACGAGCAGTACTTC.

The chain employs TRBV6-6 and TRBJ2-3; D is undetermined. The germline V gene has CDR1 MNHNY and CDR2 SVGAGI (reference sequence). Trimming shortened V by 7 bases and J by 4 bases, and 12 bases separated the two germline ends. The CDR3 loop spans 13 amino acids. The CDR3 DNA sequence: TGTGCCAGCACTGTAGGAGCTCCAGATACGCAGTATTTT. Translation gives CASTVGAPDTQYF.

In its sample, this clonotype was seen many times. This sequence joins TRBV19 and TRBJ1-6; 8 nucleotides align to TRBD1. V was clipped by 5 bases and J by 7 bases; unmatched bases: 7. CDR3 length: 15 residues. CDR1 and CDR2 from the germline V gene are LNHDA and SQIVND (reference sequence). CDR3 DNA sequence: TGTGCCAGTAGTGTGGGCACAGGGGGGAATTCACCCCTCCACTTT. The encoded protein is CASSVGTGGNSPLHF.

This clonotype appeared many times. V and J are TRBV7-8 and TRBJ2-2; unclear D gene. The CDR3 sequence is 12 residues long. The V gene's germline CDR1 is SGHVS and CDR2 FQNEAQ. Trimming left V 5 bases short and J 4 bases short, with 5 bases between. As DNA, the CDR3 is TGTGCCAGCAGCCCTTTCACCGGGGAGCTGTTTTTT. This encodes CASSPFTGELFF.

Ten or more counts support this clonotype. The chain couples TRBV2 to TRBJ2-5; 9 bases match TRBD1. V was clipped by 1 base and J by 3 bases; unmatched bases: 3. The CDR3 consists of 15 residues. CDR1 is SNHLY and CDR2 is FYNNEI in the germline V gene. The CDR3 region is CASSEGDRDEETQYF. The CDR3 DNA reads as TGTGCCAGCAGTGAAGGGGACAGGGACGAAGAGACCCAGTACTTC.

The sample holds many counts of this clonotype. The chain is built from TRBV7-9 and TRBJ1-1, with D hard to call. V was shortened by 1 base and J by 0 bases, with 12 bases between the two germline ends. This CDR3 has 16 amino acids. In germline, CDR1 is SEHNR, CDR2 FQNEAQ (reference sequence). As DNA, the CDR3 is TGTGCCAGCAGCTTAGGGGATACGTCTTTGAACACTGAAGCTTTCTTT. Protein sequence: CASSLGDTSLNTEAFF. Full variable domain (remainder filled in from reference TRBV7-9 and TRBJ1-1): DTGVSQNPRHKITKRGQNVTFRCDPISEHNRLYWYRQTLGQGPEFLTYFQNEAQLEKSRLLSDRFSAERPKGSFSTLEIQRTEQGDSAMYLCASSLGDTSLNTEAFFGQGTRLTVV.

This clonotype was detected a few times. This CDR3 reads CSARKGLAGAGETQYF. The CDR3 DNA reads as TGCAGTGCTAGAAAGGGACTAGCGGGAGCAGGCGAGACCCAGTACTTC. The chain has TRBV20-1 and TRBJ2-5; TRBD2 aligns across 14 bases. Per the germline V gene, CDR1 is DFQATT and CDR2 is SNEGSKA (reference sequence). This CDR3 spans 16 amino acids. V lost 2 bases to trimming and J lost 5 bases; unmatched junction nucleotides: 7.

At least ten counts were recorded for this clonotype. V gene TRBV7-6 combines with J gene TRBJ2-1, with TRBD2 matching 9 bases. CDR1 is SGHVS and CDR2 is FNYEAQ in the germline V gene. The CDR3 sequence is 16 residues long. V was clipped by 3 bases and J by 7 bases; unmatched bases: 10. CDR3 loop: CASSFPGDSGGNEQFF. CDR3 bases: TGTGCCAGCAGCTTTCCGGGAGATAGCGGGGGAAATGAGCAGTTCTTC.

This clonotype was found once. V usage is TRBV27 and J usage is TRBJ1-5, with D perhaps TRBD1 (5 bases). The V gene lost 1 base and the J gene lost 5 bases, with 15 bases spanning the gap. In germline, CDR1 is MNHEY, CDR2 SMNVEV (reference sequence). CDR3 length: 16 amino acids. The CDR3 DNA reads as TGTGCCAGCAGTTTATTTAGGGGACGGGGTGATCAGCCCCAGCATTTT. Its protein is CASSLFRGRGDQPQHF.

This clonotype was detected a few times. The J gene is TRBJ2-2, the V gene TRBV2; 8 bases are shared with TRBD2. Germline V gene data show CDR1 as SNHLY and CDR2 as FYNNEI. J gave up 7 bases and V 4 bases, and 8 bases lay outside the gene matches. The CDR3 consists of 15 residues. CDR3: CASSARREVHGELFF. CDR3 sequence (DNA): TGTGCCAGCAGTGCCCGGCGGGAGGTGCACGGGGAGCTGTTTTTT.

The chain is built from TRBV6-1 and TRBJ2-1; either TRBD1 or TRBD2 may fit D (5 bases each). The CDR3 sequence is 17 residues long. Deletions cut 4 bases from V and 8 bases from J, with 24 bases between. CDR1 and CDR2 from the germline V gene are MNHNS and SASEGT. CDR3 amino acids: CASSVFLPGTLGDEQFF. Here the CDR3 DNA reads TGTGCCAGCAGTGTTTTCCTTCCGGGGACCCTAGGCGATGAGCAGTTCTTC.

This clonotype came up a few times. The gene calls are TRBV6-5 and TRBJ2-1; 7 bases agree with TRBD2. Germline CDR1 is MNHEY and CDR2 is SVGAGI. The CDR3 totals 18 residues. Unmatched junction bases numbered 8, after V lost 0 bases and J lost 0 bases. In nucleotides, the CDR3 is TGTGCCAGCAGTTACTCGCCTGCGGGAGAGAGCTCCTACAATGAGCAGTTCTTC. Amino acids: CASSYSPAGESSYNEQFF.

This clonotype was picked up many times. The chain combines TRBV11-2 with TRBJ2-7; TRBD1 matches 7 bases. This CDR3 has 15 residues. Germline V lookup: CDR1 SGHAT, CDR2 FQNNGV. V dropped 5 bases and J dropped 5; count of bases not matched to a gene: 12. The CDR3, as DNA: TGTGCCAGCAGCCCCCTCCTTAGAGGGGGCAACGAGCAGTACTTC. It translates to CASSPLLRGGNEQYF.

The CDR3 coding sequence is TGTGCCAGCAGTTTGGCAGCGGGGGGGAACGGGGAGCTGTTTTTT. Its translation is CASSLAAGGNGELFF. V usage is TRBV27 and J usage is TRBJ2-2; 10 positions match TRBD2. The germline V gene has CDR1 MNHEY and CDR2 SMNVEV (reference sequence). CDR3 length: 15 residues. The ends lost 3 bases at V and 7 bases at J; junction bases unmatched: 5.

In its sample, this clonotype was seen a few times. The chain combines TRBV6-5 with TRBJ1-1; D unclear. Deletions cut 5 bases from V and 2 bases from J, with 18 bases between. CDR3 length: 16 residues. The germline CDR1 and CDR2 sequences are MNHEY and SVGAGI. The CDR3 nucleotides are TGTGCCAGCAGTCCCTCCACCGGGGAGATCAACACTGAAGCTTTCTTT. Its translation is CASSPSTGEINTEAFF.

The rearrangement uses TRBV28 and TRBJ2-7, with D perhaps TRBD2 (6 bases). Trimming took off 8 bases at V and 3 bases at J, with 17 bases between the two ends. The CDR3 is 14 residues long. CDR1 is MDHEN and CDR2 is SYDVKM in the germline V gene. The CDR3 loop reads CASGGLPPDYEQYF. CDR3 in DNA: TGTGCCAGCGGGGGACTCCCACCCGACTACGAGCAGTACTTC.

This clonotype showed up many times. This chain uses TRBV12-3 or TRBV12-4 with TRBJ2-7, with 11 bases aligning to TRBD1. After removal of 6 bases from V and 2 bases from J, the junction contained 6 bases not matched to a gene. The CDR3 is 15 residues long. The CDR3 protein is CASSQPGQGAYEQYF. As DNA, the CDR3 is TGTGCCAGCAGCCAACCGGGACAGGGGGCCTACGAGCAGTACTTC.

CDR3 sequence reads: CASSQDFSLVSEQYF. CDR3 coding DNA: TGTGCCAGCAGCCAAGATTTTAGCCTGGTTTCCGAGCAGTACTTC. The V and J genes are TRBV3-1 and TRBJ2-7; D is undetermined. Germline-derived CDR1 and CDR2 are LGHDT and YNNKEL (reference sequence). V lost 0 bases to trimming and J lost 6 bases, with 15 bases between them. The CDR3 has 15 amino acids.

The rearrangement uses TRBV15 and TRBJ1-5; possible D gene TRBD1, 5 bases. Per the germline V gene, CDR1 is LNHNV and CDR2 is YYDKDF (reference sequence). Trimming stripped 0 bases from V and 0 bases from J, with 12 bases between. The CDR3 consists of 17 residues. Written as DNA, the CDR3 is TGTGCCACCAGCAGAGATGGGGCAGGGTATAGCAATCAGCCCCAGCATTTT. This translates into CATSRDGAGYSNQPQHF.

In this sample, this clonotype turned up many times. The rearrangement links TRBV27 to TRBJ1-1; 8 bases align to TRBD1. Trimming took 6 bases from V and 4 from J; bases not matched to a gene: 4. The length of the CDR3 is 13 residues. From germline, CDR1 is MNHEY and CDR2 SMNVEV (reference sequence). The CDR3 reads CASRRTGGTEAFF. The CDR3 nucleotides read TGTGCCAGCAGGCGAACAGGGGGCACTGAAGCTTTCTTT.